The sequence of this T cell receptor beta chain was determined in a study of cytomegalovirus exposure and HLA in healthy donors. The study's findings and limits: Prediction of most subjects' HLA-A and HLA-B alleles by TCR beta sequences was reportedly accurate. Segments of the TCR beta V type were, in most cases, productive about 87% or about 30% of the time in an earlier analysis.

Germline CDR1 MNHNS, CDR2 SASEGT. The length of the CDR3 is 16 residues. The junction had 15 bases not matched to a gene; V was cut back by 4 bases and J by 7 bases. Both 60 Vbeta primers and 13 Jbeta primers went into the PCR. The data were produced by immunoSEQ multiplex PCR, yet TCRdb's version contains in-frame clones alone and is incomplete. The top ten hold 6.5% to 8% of the sample, which has 140,000 to 150,000 clones, 60% to 80% seen once. This clone was seen a few times. Antigen unknown. V is TRBV6-1 and J is TRBJ2-7, with 8 bases aligning to TRBD1. The TCR was taken from a woman in her thirties or forties in good health and CMV-seropositive. Material: PBMCs. The CDR3 loop reads CASSVLSRQGTWEQYF. CDR3 sequence (DNA): TGTGCCAGCAGTGTTCTATCGAGACAGGGGACGTGGGAGCAGTACTTC.